The 19 T cell receptor beta chains reported below all come from one sample, sequenced in a study of naive and memory T cell subsets. The beta constant-region primer was an equimolar mix of two oligonucleotides covering TRBC1 and TRBC2. MiXCR was run by TCRdb on the UMI-ligation and nested PCR reads, yielding one entry per CDR3 protein. Altogether 70,000 to 95,000 distinct CDR3 sequences are present, 7% to 7.5% being singletons, with the ten largest covering about 1.6%. The source material was central memory CD4+ T cells from blood. The source is a human donor in good health.

The sample holds many counts of this clonotype. The rearrangement joins TRBV4-3 to TRBJ2-3; TRBD2 agrees at 11 bases. Per germline, CDR1 LGHNA and CDR2 YSLEER. The CDR3 length is 17 residues. With 4 bases clipped from V and 3 bases from J, the junction kept 9 bases outside the gene matches. CDR3 nucleotide sequence: TGCGCCAGCAGCCGACTAGCGGGGATGGTTGCTACAGATACGCAGTATTTT. This gives the protein CASSRLAGMVATDTQYF.

This clonotype was picked up many times. The V and J genes are TRBV4-2 and TRBJ2-5; D unclear. The germline V gene has CDR1 LGHNA and CDR2 YNFKEQ. This CDR3 has 13 residues. V was pared by 4 bases and J by 2 bases, with 8 bases between. The CDR3 DNA follows: TGTGCCAGCAGCCGAAACCAGCAAGAGACCCAGTACTTC. This sequence encodes CASSRNQQETQYF.

This clonotype was picked up a small number of times. The chain employs TRBV2 and TRBJ2-2; D not resolved. The CDR3 totals 13 residues. The V end lost 8 bases, the J end lost 8 bases, and 15 bases lay between the germline ends. The germline gives CDR1 SNHLY, CDR2 FYNNEI. The CDR3 DNA reads as TGTGCCAGCTTTCCAAACCTTCCGGGGGAGCTGTTTTTT. Translation gives CASFPNLPGELFF.

In its sample, this clonotype was seen many times. This chain links TRBV3-1 with TRBJ2-1; D might be TRBD2 (5 bases). Trimming stripped 0 bases from V and 12 bases from J, with 15 bases between. This CDR3 comprises 14 residues. Germline-derived CDR1 and CDR2 are LGHDT and YNNKEL (reference sequence). Here the CDR3 DNA reads TGTGCCAGCAGCCAAGATCACCCCACTAGGAGGCAGTTCTTC. Its protein is CASSQDHPTRRQFF.

This clonotype was seen only a few times. The genes are TRBV4-2 and TRBJ2-7; D is perhaps TRBD2 (6 bases). The length of the CDR3 is 15 residues. V was cut by 8 bases and J by 0 bases, with 17 bases left in between. Per the germline V gene, CDR1 is LGHNA and CDR2 is YNFKEQ. In nucleotides, the CDR3 is TGTGCCAGCCGAAACCGACTAGGGAGCTCCTACGAGCAGTACTTC. As protein: CASRNRLGSSYEQYF.

In its sample, this clonotype was seen many times. The rearrangement uses TRBV12-3 or TRBV12-4 and TRBJ2-7, with no clear D. The CDR3 extends over 13 amino acids. The germline V and J ends were trimmed by 2 bases and 0 bases, with 5 bases remaining between them. The CDR3 is CASSLPSSYEQYF. DNA of the CDR3: TGTGCCAGCAGTTTACCCAGCTCCTACGAGCAGTACTTC.

This clonotype was observed a few times. This chain joins TRBV19 and TRBJ2-7, with D perhaps TRBD1 (6 bases). The CDR3 loop spans 14 amino acids. V lost 5 bases and J 4 bases, leaving 15 bases between the germline ends. The germline CDR1 and CDR2 sequences are LNHDA and SQIVND (reference sequence). The CDR3 loop reads CASSLQGIRYEQYF. The CDR3 DNA reads TGTGCCAGTAGTTTGCAGGGGATTCGGTACGAGCAGTACTTC.

In its sample, this clonotype was seen many times. The genes are TRBV2 and TRBJ1-1, with D possibly TRBD1 on 6 matching bases. Germline CDR1 and CDR2: SNHLY and FYNNEI. The V end was cut by 8 bases, the J end by 6 bases, with 16 bases between. The CDR3 contains 13 residues. The CDR3 DNA follows: TGTGCCAGCCGGAACAGGGTCCTTTCTGAAGCTTTCTTT. This sequence encodes CASRNRVLSEAFF.

The V and J genes are TRBV20-1 and TRBJ2-7; maybe TRBD1 (7 bases). V lost 6 bases, J lost 2 bases, and 20 bases lay in between. Germline-derived CDR1 and CDR2 are DFQATT and SNEGSKA (reference sequence). The CDR3 spans 15 residues. CDR3 DNA: TGCAGTGCCGCGCTCTGGAGGGGGCTAACCTACGAGCAGTACTTC. This codes for CSAALWRGLTYEQYF.

This clonotype has ten or more counts. The chain has TRBV12-3 or TRBV12-4 and TRBJ1-6, with D maybe TRBD1 (6 bases). The CDR3 has 15 amino acids. V was pared by 6 bases and J by 7 bases, with 16 bases between. CDR3 sequence reads: CASRRTGTPNSPLHF. The CDR3 DNA reads TGTGCCAGCAGACGAACAGGGACCCCCAATTCACCCCTCCACTTT.

This clonotype was seen ten or more times. This chain connects TRBV2 to TRBJ2-4; no definite D call. The V and J ends lost 2 bases and 0 bases respectively, with 11 bases between them. Germline V gene data show CDR1 as SNHLY and CDR2 as FYNNEI. The CDR3 runs to 16 residues. CDR3 nucleotides: TGTGCCAGCAGTGAATCATGGGCTGGAGCCAAAAACATTCAGTACTTC. It is translated as CASSESWAGAKNIQYF.

The chain combines TRBV6-5 with TRBJ1-2; tentative D call: TRBD1 (5 bases). In germline, CDR1 is MNHEY, CDR2 SVGAGI. CDR3 length: 14 residues. V lost 0 bases and J lost 7, with 12 bases in between. The CDR3 DNA reads TGTGCCAGCAGTTACTCGAATGGGGCGCTTGGCTACACCTTC. Translation gives CASSYSNGALGYTF.

The sample holds many counts of this clonotype. V gene TRBV30 combines with J gene TRBJ2-5, with TRBD1 as a possible D gene (7 bases). Between the trimmed V and J ends, which lost 3 bases and 3 bases, there was a span of 14 bases. Germline CDR1 reads GTSNPN; CDR2 reads SVGIG (reference sequence). The CDR3 sequence is 14 residues long. The CDR3 region is CAWRRGDREETQYF. CDR3 DNA sequence: TGTGCCTGGAGAAGGGGGGACAGAGAAGAGACCCAGTACTTC.

This clonotype appeared many times. The chain couples TRBV7-2 to TRBJ2-1; D call uncertain. The CDR3 consists of 13 residues. V lost 0 bases and J lost 8, with 8 bases in between. The germline gives CDR1 SGHTA, CDR2 FQGNSA. CDR3 loop: CASSLASGYEQFF. CDR3 DNA: TGTGCCAGCAGCTTAGCTAGTGGGTATGAGCAGTTCTTC. Full variable domain (remainder filled in from reference TRBV7-2 and TRBJ2-1): GAGVSQSPSNKVTEKGKDVELRCDPISGHTALYWYRQSLGQGLEFLIYFQGNSAPDKSGLPSDRFSAERTGGSVSTLTIQRTQQEDSAVYLCASSLASGYEQFFGPGTRLTVL.

This clonotype was counted ten times or more. This rearrangement joins TRBV4-2 to TRBJ1-6, with 7 bases that match TRBD1. The J segment lost 8 bases and the V segment lost 4 bases, leaving 5 bases of the junction unmatched. Germline lookup yields CDR1 LGHNA and CDR2 YNFKEQ. This CDR3 has 14 residues. The CDR3 here is CASSPGQPYSPLHF. DNA of the CDR3: TGTGCCAGCAGCCCGGGACAGCCTTATTCACCCCTCCACTTT.

The V and J genes are TRBV5-4 and TRBJ2-3, with D possibly being TRBD1 (6 bases). The CDR3 runs to 11 residues. Germline assignment: CDR1 SGHNT and CDR2 YYREEE (reference sequence). The V end was cut by 7 bases, the J end by 6 bases, with 9 bases between. The chain's CDR3 is CASGGRDTQYF. The CDR3, as DNA: TGTGCCAGCGGGGGCAGGGATACGCAGTATTTT.

This clonotype was seen at least ten times. J is TRBJ2-3 and V is TRBV2; 7 bases are a match to TRBD1. The V and J ends lost 6 bases and 2 bases, in that order; junction bases with no gene match: 8. Per the germline V gene, CDR1 is SNHLY and CDR2 is FYNNEI. This CDR3 has 15 amino acids. The CDR3 DNA reads as TGTGCCAGCAGACCTCAACAGGGGCCCACAGATACGCAGTATTTT. Amino acids: CASRPQQGPTDTQYF.

At least ten counts were recorded for this clonotype. The rearrangement uses TRBV20-1 and TRBJ1-2, with D unresolved. The germline V gene has CDR1 DFQATT and CDR2 SNEGSKA (reference sequence). The CDR3 has 14 amino acids. The ends were cut back, 1 base at V and 2 bases at J, with 11 bases in the middle. This CDR3 reads CSARVEGMNYGYTF. The CDR3 DNA sequence: TGCAGTGCTAGAGTTGAGGGAATGAACTATGGCTACACCTTC.

V gene TRBV5-4 combines with J gene TRBJ2-5; TRBD2 agrees at 10 bases. The J segment lost 5 bases and the V segment lost 2 bases, leaving 9 bases of the junction unmatched. This CDR3 region has 16 residues. Germline CDR1 reads SGHNT; CDR2 reads YYREEE (reference sequence). The CDR3 DNA follows: TGTGCCAGCAGCTTAGGCAGCGGGGGGGCCCGGGAGACCCAGTACTTC. Translation: CASSLGSGGARETQYF.